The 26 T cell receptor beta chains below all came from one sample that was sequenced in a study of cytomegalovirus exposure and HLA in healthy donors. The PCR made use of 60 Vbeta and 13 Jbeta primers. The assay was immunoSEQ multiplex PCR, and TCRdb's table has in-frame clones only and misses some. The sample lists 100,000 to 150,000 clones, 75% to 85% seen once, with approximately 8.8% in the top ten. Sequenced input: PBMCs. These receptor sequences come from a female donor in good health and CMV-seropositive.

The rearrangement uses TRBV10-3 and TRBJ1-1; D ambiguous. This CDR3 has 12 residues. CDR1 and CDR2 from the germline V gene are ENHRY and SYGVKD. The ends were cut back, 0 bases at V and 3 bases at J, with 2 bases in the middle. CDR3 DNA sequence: TGTGCCATCAGTGAGTCCGACACTGAAGCTTTCTTT. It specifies CAISESDTEAFF.

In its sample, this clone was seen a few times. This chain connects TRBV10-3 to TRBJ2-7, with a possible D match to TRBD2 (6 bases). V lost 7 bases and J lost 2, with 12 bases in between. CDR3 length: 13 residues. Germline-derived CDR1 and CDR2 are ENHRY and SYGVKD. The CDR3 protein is CAITGGPPYEQYF. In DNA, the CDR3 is TGTGCCATCACTGGAGGGCCACCCTACGAGCAGTACTTC.

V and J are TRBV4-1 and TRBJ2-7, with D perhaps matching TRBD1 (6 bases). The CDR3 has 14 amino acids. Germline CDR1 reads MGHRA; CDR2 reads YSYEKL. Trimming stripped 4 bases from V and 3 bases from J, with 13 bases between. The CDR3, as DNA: TGCGCCAGCAGCCCGAAGGGGGAGTTCTACGAGCAGTACTTC. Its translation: CASSPKGEFYEQYF.

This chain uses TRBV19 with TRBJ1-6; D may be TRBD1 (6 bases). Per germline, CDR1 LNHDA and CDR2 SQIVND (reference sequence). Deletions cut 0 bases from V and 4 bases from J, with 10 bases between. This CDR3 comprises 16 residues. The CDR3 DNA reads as TGTGCCAGTAGTATAGAGGGGACAACTTATAATTCACCCCTCCACTTT. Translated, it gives CASSIEGTTYNSPLHF.

The CDR3 spells CASSFRQSSYEQYF. CDR3 in DNA: TGTGCCAGCAGCTTCAGGCAGTCCTCCTACGAGCAGTACTTC. The J gene is TRBJ2-7, the V gene TRBV5-6; D unresolved. Germline V gene data show CDR1 as SGHDT and CDR2 as YYEEEE. The CDR3 is 14 amino acids. Trimming left V 2 bases short and J 0 bases short, with 9 bases between.

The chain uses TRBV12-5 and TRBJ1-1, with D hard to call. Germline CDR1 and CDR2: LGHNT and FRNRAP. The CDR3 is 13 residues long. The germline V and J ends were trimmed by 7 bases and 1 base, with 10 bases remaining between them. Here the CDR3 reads CASEIWQNTEAFF. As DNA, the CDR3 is TGTGCTAGTGAAATTTGGCAGAACACTGAAGCTTTCTTT.

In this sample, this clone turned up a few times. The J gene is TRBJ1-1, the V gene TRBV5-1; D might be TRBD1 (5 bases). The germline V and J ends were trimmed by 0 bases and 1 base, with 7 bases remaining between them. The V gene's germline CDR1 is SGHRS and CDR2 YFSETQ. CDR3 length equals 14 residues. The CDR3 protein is CASSLEGQNTEAFF. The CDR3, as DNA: TGCGCCAGCAGCTTGGAAGGACAGAACACTGAAGCTTTCTTT.

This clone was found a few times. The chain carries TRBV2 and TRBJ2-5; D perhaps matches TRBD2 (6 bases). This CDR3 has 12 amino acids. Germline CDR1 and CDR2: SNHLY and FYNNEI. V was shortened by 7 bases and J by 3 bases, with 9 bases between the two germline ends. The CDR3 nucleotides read TGTGCCAGCAATAGGAGGGAAGAGACCCAGTACTTC. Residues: CASNRREETQYF.

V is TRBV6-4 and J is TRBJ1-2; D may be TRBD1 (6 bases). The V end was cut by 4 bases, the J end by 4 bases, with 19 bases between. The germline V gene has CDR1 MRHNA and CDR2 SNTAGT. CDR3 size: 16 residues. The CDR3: CASSATPDRHLYGYTF. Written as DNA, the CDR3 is TGTGCCAGCAGTGCTACTCCGGACAGACACCTCTATGGCTACACCTTC.

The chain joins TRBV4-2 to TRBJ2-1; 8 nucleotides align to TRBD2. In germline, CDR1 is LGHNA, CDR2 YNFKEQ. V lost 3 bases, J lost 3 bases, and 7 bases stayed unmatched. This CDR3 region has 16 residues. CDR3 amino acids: CASSHGAGGGYNEQFF. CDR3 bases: TGTGCCAGCAGCCACGGGGCCGGGGGGGGCTACAATGAGCAGTTCTTC.

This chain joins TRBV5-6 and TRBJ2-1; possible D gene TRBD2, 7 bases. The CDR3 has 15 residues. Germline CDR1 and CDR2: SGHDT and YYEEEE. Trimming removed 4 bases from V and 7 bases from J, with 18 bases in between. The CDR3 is CASSPGGGSGNEQFF. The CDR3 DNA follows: TGTGCCAGCAGCCCGGGGGGCGGCAGTGGAAATGAGCAGTTCTTC.

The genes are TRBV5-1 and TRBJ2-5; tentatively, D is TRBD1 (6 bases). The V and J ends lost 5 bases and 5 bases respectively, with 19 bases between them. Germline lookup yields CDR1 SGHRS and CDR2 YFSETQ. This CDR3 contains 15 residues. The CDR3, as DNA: TGCGCCAGCAGAGCAGGCATGAGGGGGTCGGAGACCCAGTACTTC. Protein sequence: CASRAGMRGSETQYF.

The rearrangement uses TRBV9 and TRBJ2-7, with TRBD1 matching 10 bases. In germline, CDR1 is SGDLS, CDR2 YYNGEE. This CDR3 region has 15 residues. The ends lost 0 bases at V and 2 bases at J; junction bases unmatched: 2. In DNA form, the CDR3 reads TGTGCCAGCAGCGTAGCTGGACAGGGGGCCTACGAGCAGTACTTC. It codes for CASSVAGQGAYEQYF.

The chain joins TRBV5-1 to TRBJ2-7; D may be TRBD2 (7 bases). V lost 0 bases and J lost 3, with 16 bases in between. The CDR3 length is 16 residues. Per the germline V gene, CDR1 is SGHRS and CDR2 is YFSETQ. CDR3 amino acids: CASSLESGGSVYEQYF. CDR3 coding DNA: TGCGCCAGCAGCTTGGAGTCGGGGGGCTCGGTCTACGAGCAGTACTTC.

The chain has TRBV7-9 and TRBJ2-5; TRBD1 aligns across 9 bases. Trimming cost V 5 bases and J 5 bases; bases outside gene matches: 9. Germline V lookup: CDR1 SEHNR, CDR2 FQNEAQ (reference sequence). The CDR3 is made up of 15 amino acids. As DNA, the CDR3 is TGTGCCAGCAGCCCGGGACAGGGCTCTGACGAGACCCAGTACTTC. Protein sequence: CASSPGQGSDETQYF.

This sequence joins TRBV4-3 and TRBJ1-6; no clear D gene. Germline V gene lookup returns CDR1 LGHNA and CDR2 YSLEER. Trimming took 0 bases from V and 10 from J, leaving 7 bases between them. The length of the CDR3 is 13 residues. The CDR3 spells CASSQDSRSPLHF. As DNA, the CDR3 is TGCGCCAGCAGCCAAGATTCGCGATCACCCCTCCACTTT.

CDR3 DNA sequence: TGTGCCAGCAGCTTAGGAGCGGCAAACTATGGCTACACCTTC. This encodes CASSLGAANYGYTF. The chain couples TRBV7-8 to TRBJ1-2, with unresolved D. Between the trimmed V and J ends, which lost 1 base and 2 bases, there was a span of 8 bases. The CDR3 is 14 residues long. CDR1 SGHVS and CDR2 FQNEAQ come from the germline V gene.

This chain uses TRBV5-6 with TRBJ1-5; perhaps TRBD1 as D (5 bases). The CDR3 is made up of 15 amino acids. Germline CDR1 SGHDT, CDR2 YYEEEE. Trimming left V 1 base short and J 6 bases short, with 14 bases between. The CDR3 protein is CASSLLGVVSQPQHF. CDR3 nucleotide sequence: TGTGCCAGCAGCTTGTTAGGGGTTGTTAGTCAGCCCCAGCATTTT.

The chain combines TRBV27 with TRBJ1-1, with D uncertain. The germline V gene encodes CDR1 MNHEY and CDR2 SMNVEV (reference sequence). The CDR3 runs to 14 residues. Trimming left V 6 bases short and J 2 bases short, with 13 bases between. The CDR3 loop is CASSFGGHNTEAFF. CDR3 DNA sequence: TGTGCCAGCAGCTTCGGCGGGCACAACACTGAAGCTTTCTTT.

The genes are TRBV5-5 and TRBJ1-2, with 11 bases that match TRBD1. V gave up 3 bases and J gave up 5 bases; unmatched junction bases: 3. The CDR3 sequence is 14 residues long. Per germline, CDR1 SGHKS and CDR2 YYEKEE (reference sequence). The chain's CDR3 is CASSSGTGGYGYTF. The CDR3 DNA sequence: TGTGCCAGCAGCTCGGGGACAGGGGGGTATGGCTACACCTTC. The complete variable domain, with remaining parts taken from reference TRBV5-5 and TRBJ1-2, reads DAGVTQSPTHLIKTRGQQVTLRCSPISGHKSVSWYQQVLGQGPQFIFQYYEKEERGRGNFPDRFSARQFPNYSSELNVNALLLGDSALYLCASSSGTGGYGYTFGSGTRLTVV.

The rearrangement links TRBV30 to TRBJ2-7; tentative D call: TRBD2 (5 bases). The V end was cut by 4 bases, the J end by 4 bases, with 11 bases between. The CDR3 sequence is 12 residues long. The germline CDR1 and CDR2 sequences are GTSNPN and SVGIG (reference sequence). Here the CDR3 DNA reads TGTGCCTGGAAACATTCGGGATACGAGCAGTACTTC. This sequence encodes CAWKHSGYEQYF.

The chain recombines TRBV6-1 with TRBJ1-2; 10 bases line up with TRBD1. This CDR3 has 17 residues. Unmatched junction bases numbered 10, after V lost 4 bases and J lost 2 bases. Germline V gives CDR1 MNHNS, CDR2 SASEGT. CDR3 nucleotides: TGTGCCAGCAGTGTCCGGGACAGGGGCCTAAGAAACTATGGCTACACCTTC. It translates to CASSVRDRGLRNYGYTF.

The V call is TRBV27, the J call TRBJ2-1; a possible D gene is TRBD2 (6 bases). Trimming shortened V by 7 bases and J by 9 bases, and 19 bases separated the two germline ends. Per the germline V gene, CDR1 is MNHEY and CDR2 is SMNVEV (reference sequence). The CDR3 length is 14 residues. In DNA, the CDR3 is TGTGCCAGCAAACACCGGGACTCCCGGGGTGAGCAGTTCTTC. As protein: CASKHRDSRGEQFF.

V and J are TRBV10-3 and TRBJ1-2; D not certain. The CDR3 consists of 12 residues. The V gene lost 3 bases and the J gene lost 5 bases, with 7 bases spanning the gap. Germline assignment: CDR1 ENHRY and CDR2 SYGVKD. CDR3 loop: CAISDRTYGYTF. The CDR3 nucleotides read TGTGCCATCAGTGATAGGACTTATGGCTACACCTTC.

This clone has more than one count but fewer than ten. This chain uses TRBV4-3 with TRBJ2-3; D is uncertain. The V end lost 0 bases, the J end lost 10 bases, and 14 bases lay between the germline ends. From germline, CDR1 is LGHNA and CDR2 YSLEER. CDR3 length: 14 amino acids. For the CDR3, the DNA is TGCGCCAGCAGCCAAGAAAGAGGCTATGTCGCGCAGTATTTT. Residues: CASSQERGYVAQYF.

Here the CDR3 DNA reads TGTGCCAGCAGCTGGGGGACTAGCGGGGCGCAAGAGACCCAGTACTTC. It specifies CASSWGTSGAQETQYF. V and J are TRBV5-8 and TRBJ2-5; TRBD2 matches at 13 bases. V dropped 3 bases and J dropped 2; count of bases not matched to a gene: 4. This CDR3 comprises 16 residues. Germline CDR1 and CDR2: SGHTS and YDEGEE.